Each of the 22 T cell receptor beta chains below was sequenced from the same sample in a study of beta chain features in type 1 diabetes (dated by TCRdb to the late 2010s). Library creation used the immunoSEQ multiplex PCR assay. The entire isolated RNA was reverse transcribed using the High Capacity cDNA Reverse Transcription Kit, and thus expressed TCRB transcripts were sequenced. In TCRdb, the immuneACCESS table is reduced to in-frame sequences with V and J assigned. These tables do not hold every clone; where another copy was compared, an unresolved V gene accounts for under half, and the others remain unexplained. The sample profile shows roughly 500,000 clones; 30% of them were found once. Around 0.065% of the sample rests with the top ten. The sequencing sample was made of naive CD4+ T cells from blood. Per the publication, the cell subset or site label means: true naive CD4+ T cells. Receptor source: a man in his late teens or twenties in good health.

The V gene is TRBV27, the J gene TRBJ2-7, with D possibly matching TRBD1 (5 bases). The CDR3 length is 14 residues. CDR1 MNHEY and CDR2 SMNVEV come from the germline V gene (reference sequence). Trimming shortened V by 3 bases and J by 3 bases, and 12 bases separated the two germline ends. The DNA of the CDR3 is TGTGCCAGCAGTTTTCTTGGACAAAACTACGAGCAGTACTTC. Its protein is CASSFLGQNYEQYF.

This chain uses TRBV5-4 with TRBJ2-3; possibly TRBD1 for D (6 bases). This CDR3 is built from 16 residues. The V and J ends lost 1 base and 3 bases respectively, with 15 bases between them. Germline CDR1 and CDR2: SGHNT and YYREEE (reference sequence). As DNA, the CDR3 is TGTGCCAGCAGCTTGAATAACAGGGTCAGGACAGATACGCAGTATTTT. Translating it yields CASSLNNRVRTDTQYF.

This clone was recorded a few times. The chain carries TRBV30 and TRBJ1-3, with D unresolved. CDR3 length equals 15 residues. CDR1 is GTSNPN, CDR2 SVGIG, per germline (reference sequence). Deletions cut 0 bases from V and 2 bases from J, with 11 bases between. The chain's CDR3 is CAWSVQAATGNTIYF. The CDR3 DNA follows: TGTGCCTGGAGTGTACAAGCGGCCACTGGAAACACCATATATTTT.

On this clone itself: Germline and junction disagree at one end, which may indicate a read error. This specimen includes other DNA sequences encoding the same CDR3. The chain carries TRBV29-1 and TRBJ2-6; no reliable D call. Germline V gene data show CDR1 as SQVTM and CDR2 as ANQGSEA. The CDR3 runs 12 residues. Here the CDR3 DNA reads TGCAGCGTCCTCTCTGGAGCCAACGTCCTGACTTTC. Amino acids: CSVLSGANVLTF. The entire variable domain, with the rest obtained from reference TRBV29-1 and TRBJ2-6, is as follows: SAVISQKPSRDICQRGTSLTIQCQVDSQVTMMFWYRQQPGQSLTLIATANQGSEATYESGFVIDKFPISRPNLTFSTLTVSNMSPEDSSIYLCSVLSGANVLTFGAGSRLTVL.

The CDR3 protein is CASRAGTGGWDTQYF. In nucleotides, the CDR3 is TGTGCCAGCAGAGCCGGAACAGGGGGTTGGGATACGCAGTATTTT. The chain employs TRBV5-4 and TRBJ2-3, with 8 nucleotides matching TRBD1. Germline loops: CDR1 SGHNT, CDR2 YYREEE (reference sequence). Trimming at V came to 5 bases and at J to 6 bases, leaving 11 bases not matched to a gene. This CDR3 has 15 amino acids. Full variable domain (rest looked up from reference TRBV5-4 and TRBJ2-3): ETGVTQSPTHLIKTRGQQVTLRCSSQSGHNTVSWYQQALGQGPQFIFQYYREEENGRGNFPPRFSGLQFPNYSSELNVNALELDDSALYLCASRAGTGGWDTQYFGPGTRLTVL.

V usage is TRBV7-2 and J usage is TRBJ2-7; D is perhaps TRBD2 (6 bases). CDR3 length equals 15 residues. Deletions cut 2 bases from V and 0 bases from J, with 11 bases between. Germline CDR1 SGHTA, CDR2 FQGNSA. The CDR3 DNA follows: TGTGCCAGCAGCTTAACTGCGGGGTTCTCCTACGAGCAGTACTTC. Its translation is CASSLTAGFSYEQYF.

This clone was counted only a few times. The chain joins TRBV29-1 to TRBJ2-7; D is uncertain. The V and J ends lost 2 bases and 2 bases respectively, with 13 bases between them. This CDR3 is 14 amino acids long. In germline, CDR1 is SQVTM, CDR2 ANQGSEA. CDR3 DNA: TGCAGCGTTGAATCCTTCGTTCCCACCTACGAGCAGTACTTC. Its translation is CSVESFVPTYEQYF.

The V and J genes are TRBV7-9 and TRBJ2-1, with unresolved D. V was shortened by 7 bases and J by 9 bases, with 7 bases between the two germline ends. This CDR3 is 10 amino acids long. Germline CDR1 reads SEHNR; CDR2 reads FQNEAQ (reference sequence). The CDR3: CASKAAEQFF. The CDR3 DNA reads TGTGCCAGCAAAGCAGCTGAGCAGTTCTTC.

This clone was detected only a few times. The chain uses TRBV9 and TRBJ1-2; D gene ambiguous. Trimming cost V 0 bases and J 5 bases, with 8 bases left between them. Germline V CDR1 and CDR2: SGDLS, YYNGEE. The length of the CDR3 is 13 residues. The CDR3 sequence is CASSVEPGYGYTF. The CDR3 region has the DNA TGTGCCAGCAGCGTAGAACCTGGATATGGCTACACCTTC.

The V call is TRBV7-6, the J call TRBJ2-7; 12 bases line up with TRBD2. The germline V gene has CDR1 SGHVS and CDR2 FNYEAQ. This CDR3 region has 16 residues. Trimming took 0 bases from V and 3 from J; bases not matched to a gene: 3. CDR3 sequence (DNA): TGTGCCAGCAGCTTAGCTCTAGCGGGAGGGAGCTACGAGCAGTACTTC. It translates to CASSLALAGGSYEQYF.

This clone turned up a few times. This chain joins TRBV30 and TRBJ1-5; D is unclear. CDR1 is GTSNPN, CDR2 SVGIG, per germline (reference sequence). This CDR3 has 13 residues. Trimming pared 4 bases from V and 9 bases from J, leaving 16 bases between. CDR3 sequence reads: CAWKSGPSGPQHF. The CDR3 DNA is TGTGCCTGGAAGTCAGGCCCGAGCGGGCCCCAGCATTTT.

This clone showed up just a few times. The chain is built from TRBV15 and TRBJ2-7; D is tentatively TRBD1 or TRBD2 (5 bases each). CDR1 and CDR2 from the germline V gene are LNHNV and YYDKDF (reference sequence). Trimming shortened V by 6 bases and J by 0 bases, and 12 bases separated the two germline ends. This CDR3 comprises 14 residues. In nucleotides, the CDR3 is TGTGCCACCAGAGGGACGGGGCCCTCCTACGAGCAGTACTTC. Its translation is CATRGTGPSYEQYF.

In its sample, this clone was seen a few times. The rearrangement links TRBV2 to TRBJ2-1; TRBD2 matches 11 bases. This CDR3 has 17 amino acids. Germline V gene data show CDR1 as SNHLY and CDR2 as FYNNEI. With V trimmed by 6 bases and J by 4 bases, 11 bases remained unmatched. The CDR3 nucleotides read TGTGCCAGCAGGAGACAGACTAGCGGGATTATTTACAATGAGCAGTTCTTC. Translated, it gives CASRRQTSGIIYNEQFF.

The V and J genes are TRBV5-1 and TRBJ2-7, with 11 nucleotides matching TRBD2. The trim removed 6 bases at V and 6 bases at J, leaving 8 bases unmatched. The CDR3 sequence is 14 residues long. Germline V lookup: CDR1 SGHRS, CDR2 YFSETQ. The CDR3 bases are TGCGCCAGCACCACACTAGCGGGAGACCTCGAGCAGTACTTC. Translating it yields CASTTLAGDLEQYF. Based on the CDR3 plus reference TRBV5-1 and TRBJ2-7, the full variable domain is KAGVTQTPRYLIKTRGQQVTLSCSPISGHRSVSWYQQTPGQGLQFLFEYFSETQRNKGNFPGRFSGRQFSNSRSEMNVSTLELGDSALYLCASTTLAGDLEQYFGPGTRLTVT.

The chain carries TRBV9 and TRBJ2-1; 8 bases fit TRBD2. The CDR3 consists of 15 residues. Germline V gene sequence: CDR1 SGDLS, CDR2 YYNGEE. V lost 4 bases to trimming and J lost 6 bases; unmatched junction nucleotides: 9. CDR3 amino acids: CASSSLGTSSNEQFF. CDR3 bases: TGTGCCAGCAGCTCTCTCGGGACTAGTTCCAATGAGCAGTTCTTC. Full variable domain (rest looked up from reference TRBV9 and TRBJ2-1): DSGVTQTPKHLITATGQRVTLRCSPRSGDLSVYWYQQSLDQGLQFLIQYYNGEERAKGNILERFSAQQFPDLHSELNLSSLELGDSALYFCASSSLGTSSNEQFFGPGTRLTVL.

The V and J genes are TRBV11-2 and TRBJ2-1; 12 nucleotides agree with TRBD2. J lost 2 bases, V lost 3 bases, and 5 bases had no gene match. CDR3 length: 17 residues. Germline CDR1 reads SGHAT; CDR2 reads FQNNGV. In DNA, the CDR3 is TGTGCCAGCAGCTTTAGGGGACTAGCGGGCCCCTACAATGAGCAGTTCTTC. Its protein is CASSFRGLAGPYNEQFF.

This clone turned up a few times. V is TRBV29-1 and J is TRBJ2-1, with 11 bases fitting TRBD2. V trimming: 4 bases; J trimming: 9 bases; junction bases outside the gene matches: 8. The CDR3 sequence is 14 residues long. The germline gives CDR1 SQVTM, CDR2 ANQGSEA. The CDR3 spells CSVGTSGRLAEQFF. DNA for the CDR3: TGCAGCGTTGGCACTAGCGGGAGATTGGCTGAGCAGTTCTTC.

This chain joins TRBV29-1 and TRBJ1-2; TRBD1 aligns across 7 bases. J lost 7 bases, V lost 7 bases, and 6 bases had no gene match. The CDR3 extends over 11 amino acids. CDR1 and CDR2 from the germline V gene are SQVTM and ANQGSEA. The CDR3, as DNA: TGCAGCGCCCGACAGGGTGGTGGCTACACCTTC. It translates to CSARQGGGYTF. Looking up the rest from reference TRBV29-1 and TRBJ1-2 gives the full variable domain: SAVISQKPSRDICQRGTSLTIQCQVDSQVTMMFWYRQQPGQSLTLIATANQGSEATYESGFVIDKFPISRPNLTFSTLTVSNMSPEDSSIYLCSARQGGGYTFGSGTRLTVV.

This clone came up a few times. V usage is TRBV29-1 and J usage is TRBJ2-7, with 12 positions matching TRBD2. The V segment lost 7 bases and the J segment 1 base; nucleotides outside the gene matches: 2. The CDR3 covers 13 residues. The germline gives CDR1 SQVTM, CDR2 ANQGSEA. This chain's CDR3 is CSAGLAGSYEQYF. DNA of the CDR3: TGCAGCGCCGGACTAGCGGGGTCCTACGAGCAGTACTTC.

This clone was counted between two and nine times. The CDR3 region is CSVSPTGTSRSRDSYNEQFF. The CDR3 DNA follows: TGCAGCGTTTCGCCGACCGGGACTAGTAGATCGCGGGACTCCTACAATGAGCAGTTCTTC. The chain combines TRBV29-1 with TRBJ2-1; 8 nucleotides line up with TRBD2. There are 20 residues in the CDR3. V lost 5 bases, J lost 0 bases, and 21 bases stayed unmatched. Germline CDR1 and CDR2: SQVTM and ANQGSEA.

This clone appeared a few times. V usage is TRBV30 and J usage is TRBJ1-4; TRBD1 might be the D (5 bases). The germline gives CDR1 GTSNPN, CDR2 SVGIG (reference sequence). V was pared by 4 bases and J by 4 bases, with 7 bases between. The CDR3 is made up of 12 amino acids. In nucleotides, the CDR3 is TGTGCCTGGACAGGGCATAATGAAAAACTGTTTTTT. Protein sequence: CAWTGHNEKLFF.

The chain carries TRBV7-2 and TRBJ2-1; the D is unclear. Trimming removed 5 bases at V and 8 bases at J, with 10 bases between. The CDR3 is made up of 12 amino acids. In germline, CDR1 is SGHTA, CDR2 FQGNSA. The CDR3 protein is CASSPRIDEQFF. DNA for the CDR3: TGTGCCAGCAGCCCCCGGATCGATGAGCAGTTCTTC.